This TCR beta chain is drawn from a study of control samples from healthy donors and cancer patients. V lost 3 bases and J lost 4; bases outside the gene matches: 2. Germline V gene sequence: CDR1 MNHEY, CDR2 SMNVEV (reference sequence). This CDR3 contains 14 residues. Measured with immunoSEQ multiplex PCR; TCRdb has only the in-frame clones, and not every one. The sample records 60,000 to 95,000 clones, around 86% being singletons. This sequence joins TRBV27 and TRBJ2-2, with TRBD1 matching over 7 bases. The clonotype was recovered from a woman in her fifties or sixties with colorectal cancer. Input material: PBMCs. The CDR3 nucleotides are TGTGCCAGCAGTTTGGGACAGTTCACCGGGGAGCTGTTTTTT. It translates to CASSLGQFTGELFF.